This TCR beta chain was captured in a study of CD4 and CD8 cells across lung adenocarcinoma regions. Samples came from patients with localized non-small cell lung adenocarcinoma. In germline, CDR1 is MNHNS, CDR2 SASEGT. This CDR3 comprises 14 residues. TCRdb recomputed calls from the PCR reads with MiXCR, one row per CDR3 protein. In the table there are tens of thousands of distinct CDR3 sequences, around 50% of which are singletons. Note on this clonotype: The germline gene is not matched at one end of the junction; a read error may be the cause.

The chain has TRBV6-1 and TRBJ2-3, with D unclear. What was sequenced was CD4+ T cells from the center of a lung tumor. This sequence originates from a male donor with lung adenocarcinoma. The CD4 and CD8 labels of this study may be unreliable. The CDR3 loop reads CAGSGVGHPDTQYF. CDR3 bases: TGTGCCGGCAGTGGGGTGGGTCACCCAGATACGCAGTATTTT.